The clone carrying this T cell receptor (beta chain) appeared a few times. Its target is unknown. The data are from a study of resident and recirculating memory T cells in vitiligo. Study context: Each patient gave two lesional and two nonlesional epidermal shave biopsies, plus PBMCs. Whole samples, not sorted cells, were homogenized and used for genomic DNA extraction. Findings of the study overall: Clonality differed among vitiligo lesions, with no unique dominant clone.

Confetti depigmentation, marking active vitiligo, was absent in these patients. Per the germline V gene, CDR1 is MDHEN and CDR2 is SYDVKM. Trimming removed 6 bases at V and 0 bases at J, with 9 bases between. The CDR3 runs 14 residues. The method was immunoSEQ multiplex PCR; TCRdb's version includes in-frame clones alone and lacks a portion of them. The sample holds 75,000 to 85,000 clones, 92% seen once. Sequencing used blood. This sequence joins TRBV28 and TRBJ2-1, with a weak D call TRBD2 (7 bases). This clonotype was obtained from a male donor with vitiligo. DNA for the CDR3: TGTGCCAGCAGGCGGGGGCCCTCCTACAATGAGCAGTTCTTC. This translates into CASRRGPSYNEQFF.